The 5 T cell receptor beta chains in this list originate from one sample, sequenced in a study of human T cells and chemical hapten exposure. Total RNA was isolated from unfractionated whole blood. From the 5' RACE reads, TCRdb called clonotypes with MiXCR, one entry per CDR3 protein. The table lists around 80,000 distinct CDR3 sequences, approximately 15% of them singletons. The receptor set was obtained from a female donor in good health.

The CDR3 loop is CASSLLSGVSYEQYF. CDR3 coding DNA: TGTGCCAGCAGCTTATTAAGCGGGGTCTCCTACGAGCAGTACTTC. This sequence joins TRBV7-2 and TRBJ2-7; 7 positions agree with TRBD2. Germline values: CDR1 SGHTA, CDR2 FQGNSA. The CDR3 is made up of 15 amino acids. V lost 2 bases to trimming and J lost 0 bases; unmatched junction nucleotides: 4.

In this sample, this clonotype turned up a few times. The genes are TRBV5-1 and TRBJ2-7; tentative D call: TRBD2 (6 bases). CDR3 length: 13 residues. V gave up 2 bases and J gave up 4 bases, with 10 bases separating them. The germline gives CDR1 SGHRS, CDR2 YFSETQ. The CDR3 DNA is TGCGCCAGCAGCTTCGGCCTAGCGTACGAGCAGTACTTC. Protein product: CASSFGLAYEQYF.

The chain recombines TRBV14 with TRBJ1-6; D possibly corresponds to TRBD1 (5 bases). The V and J ends lost 4 bases and 7 bases respectively, with 11 bases between them. The CDR3 is made up of 14 amino acids. CDR1 is SGHDN, CDR2 FVKESK, per germline. CDR3 protein: CASSLVGGNSPLHF. The CDR3 DNA sequence: TGTGCCAGCAGCCTAGTGGGGGGAAATTCACCCCTCCACTTT.

This clonotype appeared a few times. CDR3 sequence reads: CASSLARTGDQPQHF. The DNA of the CDR3 is TGTGCCAGCAGCTTAGCGCGGACAGGGGATCAGCCCCAGCATTTT. The gene calls are TRBV7-8 and TRBJ1-5; 9 nucleotides line up with TRBD1. The CDR3 is 15 residues long. The germline gives CDR1 SGHVS, CDR2 FQNEAQ. Germline trimming cut 0 bases from V and 5 bases from J; bases unmatched to any gene: 2.

This clonotype has more than one count but fewer than ten. The J gene is TRBJ2-3, the V gene TRBV5-5, with D unclear. Per the germline V gene, CDR1 is SGHKS and CDR2 is YYEKEE (reference sequence). V gave up 0 bases and J gave up 0 bases, with 11 bases separating them. This CDR3 has 16 residues. The CDR3 is CASSLAAQTSTDTQYF. CDR3 nucleotides: TGTGCCAGCAGCTTGGCCGCGCAGACCAGCACAGATACGCAGTATTTT.